The next 22 T cell receptor beta chains were all read from a single sample in a study of T cells in localized non-small cell lung cancer. The data were produced by immunoSEQ multiplex PCR, yet TCRdb's version contains in-frame clones alone and is incomplete. The sample has tens of thousands of clones, around 90% seen once. Sequenced material: peripheral blood, taken before any cancer treatment. These receptors were obtained from a male donor at least 60 years old with stage I squamous cell lung carcinoma.

The chain recombines TRBV7-8 with TRBJ1-6; TRBD1 is a possible D gene (5 bases). V dropped 5 bases and J dropped 7 bases, with 21 bases sitting between them. Germline V gene sequence: CDR1 SGHVS, CDR2 FQNEAQ. The CDR3 contains 17 residues. For the CDR3, the DNA is TGTGCCAGCAGCGTAACTGGGACCCGGGTGCCGAATTCACCCCTCCACTTT. Protein: CASSVTGTRVPNSPLHF.

The chain links TRBV7-9 to TRBJ1-2, with 9 bases aligning to TRBD1. Germline trimming cut 1 base from V and 5 bases from J; bases unmatched to any gene: 2. In germline, CDR1 is SEHNR, CDR2 FQNEAQ (reference sequence). The CDR3 is made up of 14 amino acids. The CDR3 region has the DNA TGTGCCAGCAGCTTAGAGGGACAGGGTTATGGCTACACCTTC. This codes for CASSLEGQGYGYTF.

This clone was seen only once. The V and J genes are TRBV4-2 and TRBJ2-7; 7 positions agree with TRBD2. Germline-derived CDR1 and CDR2 are LGHNA and YNFKEQ. V was clipped by 2 bases and J by 2 bases; unmatched bases: 3. CDR3 size: 14 residues. The CDR3 protein is CASSQSGATYEQYF. CDR3 nucleotide sequence: TGTGCCAGCAGCCAAAGCGGGGCCACCTACGAGCAGTACTTC.

The J gene is TRBJ2-1, the V gene TRBV6-4; 9 nucleotides match TRBD1. This CDR3 contains 13 residues. Germline CDR1 MRHNA, CDR2 SNTAGT. The V and J ends lost 3 bases and 9 bases, in that order; junction bases with no gene match: 3. Written as DNA, the CDR3 is TGTGCCAGCAGTGAGGGGGACAGGGCTGAGCAGTTCTTC. It yields the protein CASSEGDRAEQFF.

A word on this clone: The junction differs from germline at one of its ends, possibly a read error. This chain links TRBV28 with TRBJ1-6; unclear D gene. The germline CDR1 and CDR2 sequences are MDHEN and SYDVKM. The CDR3 runs to 14 residues. The CDR3 DNA reads TGTGCCAGCACTTTAAGCTCCTATAATTCACCCCTCCACTTT. This translates into CASTLSSYNSPLHF.

The rearrangement uses TRBV30 and TRBJ1-5; D is perhaps TRBD1 (6 bases). Looked up from germline, CDR1 is GTSNPN and CDR2 is SVGIG (reference sequence). The CDR3 is 15 residues long. The V end was cut by 0 bases, the J end by 0 bases, with 9 bases between. The CDR3 bases are TGTGCCTGGAGTGTACAGGGAAATAGCAATCAGCCCCAGCATTTT. It yields the protein CAWSVQGNSNQPQHF.

Only a few counts were recorded for this clone. J is TRBJ1-1 and V is TRBV10-1, with 10 bases lining up with TRBD1. Per germline, CDR1 WNHNN and CDR2 SYGVQD (reference sequence). The CDR3 is 15 amino acids. V lost 6 bases to trimming and J lost 0 bases; unmatched junction nucleotides: 4. The CDR3, as DNA: TGCGCCAGCAGACCGGGACAGGGGATGAACACTGAAGCTTTCTTT. This sequence encodes CASRPGQGMNTEAFF.

V usage is TRBV7-9 and J usage is TRBJ1-4; weak D call: TRBD1 (5 bases). V lost 1 base, J lost 7 bases, and 13 bases lay in between. CDR3 length equals 15 residues. The germline gives CDR1 SEHNR, CDR2 FQNEAQ (reference sequence). CDR3 nucleotide sequence: TGTGCCAGCAGCTTAGACGGGGGGACGGGTGAAAAACTGTTTTTT. Translating it yields CASSLDGGTGEKLFF.

The chain employs TRBV30 and TRBJ1-1; the D is unclear. With 0 bases removed from V and 3 bases from J, the gap between germline ends came to 8 bases. Germline CDR1 and CDR2: GTSNPN and SVGIG (reference sequence). The CDR3 covers 13 residues. The CDR3 sequence is CAWSVQRYTEAFF. The CDR3 nucleotides read TGTGCCTGGAGTGTACAAAGGTACACTGAAGCTTTCTTT.

V usage is TRBV30 and J usage is TRBJ1-1; D is unclear. The germline V and J ends were trimmed by 1 base and 2 bases, with 11 bases remaining between them. Germline V gene sequence: CDR1 GTSNPN, CDR2 SVGIG (reference sequence). The CDR3 length is 14 residues. The CDR3 sequence: CAWSDWGVNTEAFF. In nucleotides, the CDR3 is TGTGCCTGGAGTGACTGGGGAGTCAACACTGAAGCTTTCTTT.

J is TRBJ1-2 and V is TRBV4-3; D is uncertain. The germline V and J ends were trimmed by 3 bases and 2 bases, with 7 bases remaining between them. The CDR3 loop spans 13 amino acids. Germline-derived CDR1 and CDR2 are LGHNA and YSLEER. The CDR3 protein is CASSHDTNYGYTF. The CDR3 region has the DNA TGCGCCAGCAGCCACGACACCAACTATGGCTACACCTTC.

J is TRBJ2-5 and V is TRBV5-6; D may be TRBD1 (6 bases). The CDR3 extends over 15 amino acids. Germline CDR1 reads SGHDT; CDR2 reads YYEEEE. Trimming cost V 0 bases and J 5 bases, with 14 bases left between them. Here the CDR3 reads CASSLDAGAWETQYF. DNA of the CDR3: TGTGCCAGCAGCTTGGACGCAGGGGCGTGGGAGACCCAGTACTTC.

The rearrangement uses TRBV4-3 and TRBJ2-7; 9 positions match TRBD2. With 0 bases clipped from V and 4 bases from J, the junction kept 16 bases outside the gene matches. The germline gives CDR1 LGHNA, CDR2 YSLEER. CDR3 length equals 19 residues. CDR3 coding DNA: TGCGCCAGCAGCCAAGATAATCAAGCGGGGGGTTCTATTCGGTACGAGCAGTACTTC. Translated: CASSQDNQAGGSIRYEQYF.

The chain employs TRBV5-6 and TRBJ2-7, with D perhaps given as TRBD1 or TRBD2 (5 bases each). In germline, CDR1 is SGHDT, CDR2 YYEEEE. The ends were cut back, 4 bases at V and 0 bases at J, with 20 bases in the middle. CDR3 length: 17 amino acids. The CDR3: CASSPLGRLEHSYEQYF. CDR3 sequence (DNA): TGTGCCAGCAGCCCTTTGGGACGCCTGGAACACTCCTACGAGCAGTACTTC.

This chain links TRBV5-1 with TRBJ2-7; D is perhaps TRBD2 (6 bases). V lost 5 bases, J lost 1 base, and 10 bases lay in between. Germline lookup yields CDR1 SGHRS and CDR2 YFSETQ. This CDR3 is 13 amino acids long. For the CDR3, the DNA is TGCGCCAGCAGACTGGGGACTTCCTACGAGCAGTACTTC. The encoded protein is CASRLGTSYEQYF. The full variable domain, in which reference TRBV5-1 and TRBJ2-7 provide the parts outside the CDR3, is KAGVTQTPRYLIKTRGQQVTLSCSPISGHRSVSWYQQTPGQGLQFLFEYFSETQRNKGNFPGRFSGRQFSNSRSEMNVSTLELGDSALYLCASRLGTSYEQYFGPGTRLTVT.

This clone was observed a single time. The chain links TRBV18 to TRBJ2-3; D not resolved. V was clipped by 4 bases and J by 4 bases, with 15 bases between them. Germline V lookup: CDR1 KGHSH, CDR2 LQKENI. This CDR3 region has 15 residues. CDR3 region: CASSLIGGPADTQYF. The CDR3 DNA reads TGTGCCAGCTCACTAATAGGCGGCCCCGCAGATACGCAGTATTTT.

V and J are TRBV10-2 and TRBJ2-3, with 10 bases lining up with TRBD1. Trimming cost V 6 bases and J 1 base; bases outside gene matches: 7. Per the germline V gene, CDR1 is WSHSY and CDR2 is SAAADI. This CDR3 region has 16 residues. This chain's CDR3 is CASRDWTGGGTDTQYF. In nucleotides, the CDR3 is TGCGCCAGCAGGGACTGGACAGGGGGTGGCACAGATACGCAGTATTTT.

The rearrangement joins TRBV5-1 to TRBJ1-5, with unresolved D. CDR1 and CDR2 (germline): SGHRS, YFSETQ. This CDR3 has 16 amino acids. Trimming left V 0 bases short and J 2 bases short, with 12 bases between. Here the CDR3 reads CASSLGETAGNQPQHF. The CDR3 nucleotides are TGCGCCAGCAGCTTGGGGGAGACCGCTGGCAATCAGCCCCAGCATTTT.

The rearrangement uses TRBV27 and TRBJ1-6, with D hard to call. With 3 bases removed from V and 8 bases from J, the gap between germline ends came to 5 bases. Germline-derived CDR1 and CDR2 are MNHEY and SMNVEV (reference sequence). The CDR3 has 12 residues. The CDR3 here is CASSFGHSPLHF. The CDR3 DNA reads TGTGCCAGCAGTTTTGGCCATTCACCCCTCCACTTT.

Only one count was recorded for this clone. V gene TRBV2 combines with J gene TRBJ2-1, with D possibly TRBD2 on 5 matching bases. Germline V gene data show CDR1 as SNHLY and CDR2 as FYNNEI. CDR3 length: 14 amino acids. The ends were cut back, 7 bases at V and 1 base at J, with 11 bases in the middle. CDR3 protein: CASNPGSSYNEQFF. CDR3 nucleotide sequence: TGTGCCAGCAATCCGGGGTCTTCCTACAATGAGCAGTTCTTC.

The chain joins TRBV19 to TRBJ1-1; tentative D call: TRBD1 (5 bases). The V end lost 3 bases, the J end lost 5 bases, and 7 bases lay between the germline ends. There are 12 residues in the CDR3. CDR1 and CDR2 (germline): LNHDA, SQIVND (reference sequence). CDR3 sequence: CASSIWGTEAFF. CDR3 nucleotide sequence: TGTGCCAGTAGTATCTGGGGGACTGAAGCTTTCTTT. Full variable domain (remainder filled in from reference TRBV19 and TRBJ1-1): DGGITQSPKYLFRKEGQNVTLSCEQNLNHDAMYWYRQDPGQGLRLIYYSQIVNDFQKGDIAEGYSVSREKKESFPLTVTSAQKNPTAFYLCASSIWGTEAFFGQGTRLTVV.

This CDR3 reads CASSLSARSPLHF. The CDR3 coding sequence is TGTGCCAGCAGTTTATCGGCAAGGTCACCCCTCCACTTT. The chain employs TRBV27 and TRBJ1-6; no definite D call. Trimming removed 0 bases at V and 10 bases at J, with 7 bases between. The germline CDR1 and CDR2 sequences are MNHEY and SMNVEV (reference sequence). The CDR3 length is 13 residues.